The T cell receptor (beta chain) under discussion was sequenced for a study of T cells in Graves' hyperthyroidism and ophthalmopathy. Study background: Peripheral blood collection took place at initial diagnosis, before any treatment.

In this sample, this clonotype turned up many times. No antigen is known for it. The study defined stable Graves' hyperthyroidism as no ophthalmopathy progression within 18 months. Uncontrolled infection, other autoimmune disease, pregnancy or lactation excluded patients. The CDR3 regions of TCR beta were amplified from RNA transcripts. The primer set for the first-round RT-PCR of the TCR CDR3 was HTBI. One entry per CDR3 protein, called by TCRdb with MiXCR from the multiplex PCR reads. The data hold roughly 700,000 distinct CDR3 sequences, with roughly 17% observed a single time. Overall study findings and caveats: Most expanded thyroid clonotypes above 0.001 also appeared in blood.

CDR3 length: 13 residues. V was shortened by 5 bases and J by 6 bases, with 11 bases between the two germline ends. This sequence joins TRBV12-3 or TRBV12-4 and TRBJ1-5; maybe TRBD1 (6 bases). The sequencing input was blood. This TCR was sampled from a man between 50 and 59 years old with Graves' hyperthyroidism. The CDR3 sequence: CASSDTGTQPQHF. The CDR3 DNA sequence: TGTGCCAGCAGTGACACAGGGACTCAGCCCCAGCATTTT.